This T cell receptor (beta chain) was identified in a study of Ad26.COV2.S vaccination and SARS-CoV-2 variants. Study in general: Ad26.COV2.S shots went into the muscle once or twice, 56 days apart.

The treatment was: around 19 received Ad26.COV2.S at low or high dose, single or two shots; about 5 received placebo; per-sample allocation not given. Specimens were obtained on day 63 following the first vaccine or placebo injection. The vaccine delivered Wuhan-strain SARS-CoV-2 spike through an Ad26 vector. This table comes from immunoSEQ multiplex PCR, and its TCRdb copy is limited to in-frame clones, with some not included. The table lists about 350,000 clones, 70% to 90% of them singletons, with less than 4% in the top ten. V shed 0 bases and J 4 bases; nucleotides not matched to a gene: 8. The CDR3 contains 16 residues. The germline V gene has CDR1 SGHKS and CDR2 YYEKEE (reference sequence).

The sequence derives from a person between 18 and 65 years old who received the Ad26.COV2.S COVID-19 vaccine or a placebo. The rearrangement uses TRBV5-5 and TRBJ1-2; 8 bases map to TRBD1. Source: peripheral blood, taken in a trial of Ad26.COV2.S vaccine versus placebo. The CDR3 sequence: CASSLAPGQDAYGYTF. The CDR3 DNA reads TGTGCCAGCAGCTTGGCCCCGGGACAGGATGCCTATGGCTACACCTTC. Full variable domain (remainder filled in from reference TRBV5-5 and TRBJ1-2): DAGVTQSPTHLIKTRGQQVTLRCSPISGHKSVSWYQQVLGQGPQFIFQYYEKEERGRGNFPDRFSARQFPNYSSELNVNALLLGDSALYLCASSLAPGQDAYGYTFGSGTRLTVV.